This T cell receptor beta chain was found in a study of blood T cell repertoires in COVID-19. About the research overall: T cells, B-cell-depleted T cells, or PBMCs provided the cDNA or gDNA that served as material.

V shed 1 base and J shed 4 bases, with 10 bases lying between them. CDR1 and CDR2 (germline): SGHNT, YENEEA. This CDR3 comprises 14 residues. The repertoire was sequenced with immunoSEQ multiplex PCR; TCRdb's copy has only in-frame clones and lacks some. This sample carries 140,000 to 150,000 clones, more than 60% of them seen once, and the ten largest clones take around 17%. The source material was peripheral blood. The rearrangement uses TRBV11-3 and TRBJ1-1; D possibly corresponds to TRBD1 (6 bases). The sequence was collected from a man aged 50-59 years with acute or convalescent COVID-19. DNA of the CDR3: TGTGCCAGCAGCTTAGGTAGGGGGAGCACTGAAGCTTTCTTT. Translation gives CASSLGRGSTEAFF.